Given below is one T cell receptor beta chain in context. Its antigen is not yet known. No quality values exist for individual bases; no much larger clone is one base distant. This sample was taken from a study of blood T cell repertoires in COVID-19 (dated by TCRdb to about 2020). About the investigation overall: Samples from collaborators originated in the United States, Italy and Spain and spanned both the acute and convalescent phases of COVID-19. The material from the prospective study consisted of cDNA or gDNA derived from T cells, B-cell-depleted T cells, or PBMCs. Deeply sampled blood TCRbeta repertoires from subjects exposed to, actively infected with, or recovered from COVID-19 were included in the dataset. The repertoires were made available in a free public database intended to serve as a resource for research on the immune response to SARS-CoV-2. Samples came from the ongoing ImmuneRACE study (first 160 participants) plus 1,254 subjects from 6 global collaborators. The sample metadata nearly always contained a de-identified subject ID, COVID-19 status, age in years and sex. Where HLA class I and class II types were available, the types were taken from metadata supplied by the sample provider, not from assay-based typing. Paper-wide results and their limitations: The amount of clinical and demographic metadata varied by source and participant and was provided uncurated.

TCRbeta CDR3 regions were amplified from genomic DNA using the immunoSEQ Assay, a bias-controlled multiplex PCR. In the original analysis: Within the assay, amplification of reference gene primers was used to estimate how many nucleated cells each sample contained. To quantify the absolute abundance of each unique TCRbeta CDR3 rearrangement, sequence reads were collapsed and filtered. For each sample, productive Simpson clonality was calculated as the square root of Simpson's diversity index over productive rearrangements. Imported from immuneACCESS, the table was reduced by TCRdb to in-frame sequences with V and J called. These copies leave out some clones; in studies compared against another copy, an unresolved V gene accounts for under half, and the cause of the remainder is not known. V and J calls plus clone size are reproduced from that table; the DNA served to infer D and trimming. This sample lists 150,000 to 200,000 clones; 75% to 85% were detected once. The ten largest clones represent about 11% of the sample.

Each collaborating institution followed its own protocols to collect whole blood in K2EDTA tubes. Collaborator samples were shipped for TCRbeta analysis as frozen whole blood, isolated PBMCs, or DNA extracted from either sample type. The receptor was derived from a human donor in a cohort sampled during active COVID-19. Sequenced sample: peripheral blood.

The CDR3 corresponds to CASSIAGGPLEQFF. The nucleotide sequence reads as follows: TGTGCCAGTAGTATCGCGGGAGGGCCGCTTGAGCAGTTCTTC. Rearrangement joined TRBV19 to TRBJ2-1; TRBD2 agrees with 9 junctional bases. The germline V gene (reference sequence) specifies LNHDA as CDR1 and SQIVND as CDR2. From the cysteine through the phenylalanine, the CDR3 covers 14 amino acids. This entry keeps only the CDR3 DNA: 42 bases, framed from base 1. V is trimmed back by 3 bases and J by 9 bases, and the junction contains 6 bases that no gene match accounts for. Joined to the reference TRBV19 and TRBJ2-1 proteins, this CDR3 gives the full variable domain: DGGITQSPKYLFRKEGQNVTLSCEQNLNHDAMYWYRQDPGQGLRLIYYSQIVNDFQKGDIAEGYSVSREKKESFPLTVTSAQKNPTAFYLCASSIAGGPLEQFFGPGTRLTVL.